This T cell receptor (beta chain) was obtained from a study of T cell repertoires in cytomegalovirus infection. Overall study: An indication of both CMV infection and matching HLA type came from public TCR beta signatures. Study-wide results and caveats: Cumulative frequency of public TCR beta families picked out carriers of CMV plus the relevant HLA.

Details on this clonotype: Its antigen remains unknown.

Germline loops: CDR1 MNHEY, CDR2 SMNVEV (reference sequence). V gave up 7 bases and J gave up 10 bases, with 20 bases separating them. The CDR3 has 15 amino acids. TCRdb called the reads again in MiXCR, with one record for every CDR3 protein. The table lists roughly 340,000 distinct CDR3 sequences, roughly 29% of them singletons. Sequencing was performed on cultured PBMCs, taken from culture after CMV antigen stimulation. The TCR originated in a human donor in good health (CMV status not recorded). Some clones in this sample may be carry-over from other donors' samples. The chain joins TRBV27 to TRBJ1-6; tentative D call: TRBD1 (6 bases). CDR3 amino acids: CASTPGREGQSPLHF. CDR3 coding DNA: TGTGCCAGCACTCCCGGGAGGGAGGGACAATCACCCCTCCACTTT.